This TCR beta chain derives from a study of response to subunit inactivated influenza vaccine. The V and J ends lost 2 bases and 0 bases, in that order; junction bases with no gene match: 16. This CDR3 spans 20 amino acids. The V gene's germline CDR1 is MNHEY and CDR2 SVGEGT. TCRdb re-called the RT-PCR reads through MiXCR, storing one row per CDR3 protein. The table includes just under 550,000 distinct CDR3 sequences, roughly 25% detected once. These data were likewise used in another study, on T cells expressing NK-cell markers. That publication notes: A 5'RACE template switching approach incorporating UMIs was used to make TCR beta cDNA. In several experiments, sorting was confined to alpha-beta TCR T cells through use of an anti-gamma-delta TCR antibody. CD8+ T cells in over five donors included dominant NKG2C+ clonotypes at roughly 1.0-7.0%.

Material: CD4+ T cells sorted from PBMCs, obtained 11 to 12 days after vaccination. The chain recombines TRBV6-2 or TRBV6-3 with TRBJ2-7, with 10 bases matching TRBD2. The TCR originated in a man aged 50 or older who received an inactivated influenza vaccine. The CDR3 DNA reads as TGTGCCAGCAGTTACACTATAGCGGCTAGCGGGAGTATGTTCTCCTACGAGCAGTACTTC. This translates into CASSYTIAASGSMFSYEQYF.